This T cell receptor (beta chain) was recovered during a study of blood T cell repertoires in COVID-19. Assay: immunoSEQ multiplex PCR; the TCRdb copy retains only in-frame clones and omits some. The sample carries 250,000 to 300,000 clones, about 90% recorded once. This CDR3 contains 14 residues. Trimming at V came to 5 bases and at J to 12 bases, leaving 8 bases not matched to a gene. Germline CDR1 reads SEHNR; CDR2 reads FQNEAQ (reference sequence). This clonotype originated in a human donor in a cohort exposed to, infected with or recovered from COVID-19 (not recorded which). The donor label of this sample is uncertain. What was sequenced was PBMCs or T cells enriched from blood (not recorded which). This chain links TRBV7-9 with TRBJ2-1; 12 bases map to TRBD2. The CDR3 region is CASSRRTSGVGQFF. Here the CDR3 DNA reads TGTGCCAGCAGCCGACGGACTAGCGGGGTGGGGCAGTTCTTC.